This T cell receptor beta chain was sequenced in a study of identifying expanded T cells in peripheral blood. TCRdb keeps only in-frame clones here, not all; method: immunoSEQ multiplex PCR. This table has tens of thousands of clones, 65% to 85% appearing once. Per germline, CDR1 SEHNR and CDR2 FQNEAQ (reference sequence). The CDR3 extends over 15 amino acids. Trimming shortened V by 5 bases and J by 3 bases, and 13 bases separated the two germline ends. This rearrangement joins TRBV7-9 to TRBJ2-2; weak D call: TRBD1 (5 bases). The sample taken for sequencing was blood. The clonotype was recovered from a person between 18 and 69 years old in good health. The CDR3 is CASSQRRGYTGELFF. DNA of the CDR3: TGTGCCAGCAGCCAGCGAAGGGGTTACACCGGGGAGCTGTTTTTT.